This TCR beta chain came from a study of PD-L1 blockade in urothelial cancer. Study context: Males with urothelial cancer arising in the bladder constituted about 90% of the roughly 29 patients. The patients had undergone anywhere from 0 to 3 prior chemotherapy regimens. At 3 weeks after treatment start (second dose) and again at 6 weeks, blood was analyzed.

Sequencing used immunoSEQ multiplex PCR; TCRdb keeps in-frame clones, though not all of them. The table has approximately 110,000 clones, approximately 85% seen once. The origin of this receptor is a man aged 45-60 years with urothelial cancer. The source was PBMCs, collected around atezolizumab (anti-PD-L1) treatment.

CDR3 sequence: CASSLSVSNYGYTF. The CDR3 DNA reads as TGTGCCAGCAGCTTGTCTGTAAGCAACTATGGCTACACCTTC. The chain joins TRBV7-2 to TRBJ1-2; no reliable D call. V was shortened by 3 bases and J by 2 bases, with 10 bases between the two germline ends. The CDR3 extends over 14 amino acids. Germline-derived CDR1 and CDR2 are SGHTA and FQGNSA.